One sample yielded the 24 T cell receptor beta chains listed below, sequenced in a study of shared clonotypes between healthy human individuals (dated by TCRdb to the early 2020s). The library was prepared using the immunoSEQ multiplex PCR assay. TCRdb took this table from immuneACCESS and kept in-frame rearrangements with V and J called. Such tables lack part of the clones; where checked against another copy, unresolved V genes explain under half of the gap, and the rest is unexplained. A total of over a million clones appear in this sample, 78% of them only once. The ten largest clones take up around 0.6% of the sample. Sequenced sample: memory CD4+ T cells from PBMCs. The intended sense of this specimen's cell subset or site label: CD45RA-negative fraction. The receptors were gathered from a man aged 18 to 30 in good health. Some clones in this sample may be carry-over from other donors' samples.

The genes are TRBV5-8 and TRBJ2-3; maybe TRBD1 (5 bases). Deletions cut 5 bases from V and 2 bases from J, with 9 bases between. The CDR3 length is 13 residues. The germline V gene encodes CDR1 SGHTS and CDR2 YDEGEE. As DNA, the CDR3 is TGTGCCAGCAGTCTGGGGCACACAGATACGCAGTATTTT. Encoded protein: CASSLGHTDTQYF. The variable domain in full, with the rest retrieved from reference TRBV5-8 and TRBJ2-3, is EAGVTQSPTHLIKTRGQQATLRCSPISGHTSVYWYQQALGLGLQFLLWYDEGEERNRGNFPPRFSGRQFPNYSSELNVNALELEDSALYLCASSLGHTDTQYFGPGTRLTVL.

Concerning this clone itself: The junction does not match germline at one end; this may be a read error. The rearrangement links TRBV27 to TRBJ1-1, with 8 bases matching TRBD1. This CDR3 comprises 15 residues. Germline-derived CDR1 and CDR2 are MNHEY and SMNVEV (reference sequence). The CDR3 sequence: CASARGDRRTLEALF. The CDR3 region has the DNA TGTGCCAGCGCCCGAGGGGACAGGCGGACCCTTGAAGCTTTGTTT.

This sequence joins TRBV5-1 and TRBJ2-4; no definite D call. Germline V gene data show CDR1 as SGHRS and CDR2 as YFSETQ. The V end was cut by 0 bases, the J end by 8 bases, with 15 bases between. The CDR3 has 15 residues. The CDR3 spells CASSLGTGTVDIQYF. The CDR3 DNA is TGCGCCAGCAGCTTGGGCACTGGAACGGTTGACATTCAGTACTTC.

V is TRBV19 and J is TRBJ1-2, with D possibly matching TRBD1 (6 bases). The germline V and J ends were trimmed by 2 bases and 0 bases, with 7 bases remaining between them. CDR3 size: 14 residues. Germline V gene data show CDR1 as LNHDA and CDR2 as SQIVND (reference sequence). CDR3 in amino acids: CASSIRDTNYGYTF. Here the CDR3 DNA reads TGTGCCAGTAGTATACGGGACACTAACTATGGCTACACCTTC. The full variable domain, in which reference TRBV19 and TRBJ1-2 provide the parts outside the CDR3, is DGGITQSPKYLFRKEGQNVTLSCEQNLNHDAMYWYRQDPGQGLRLIYYSQIVNDFQKGDIAEGYSVSREKKESFPLTVTSAQKNPTAFYLCASSIRDTNYGYTFGSGTRLTVV.

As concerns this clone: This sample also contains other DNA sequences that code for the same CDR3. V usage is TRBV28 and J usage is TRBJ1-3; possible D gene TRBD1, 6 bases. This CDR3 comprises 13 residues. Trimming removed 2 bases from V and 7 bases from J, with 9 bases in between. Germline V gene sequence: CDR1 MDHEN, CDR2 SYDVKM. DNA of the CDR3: TGTGCCAGCAGTTTAACCAGGGGTAACACCATATATTTT. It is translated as CASSLTRGNTIYF. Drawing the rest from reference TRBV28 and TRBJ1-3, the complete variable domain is DVKVTQSSRYLVKRTGEKVFLECVQDMDHENMFWYRQDPGLGLRLIYFSYDVKMKEKGDIPEGYSVSREKKERFSLILESASTNQTSMYLCASSLTRGNTIYFGEGSWLTVV.

The CDR3 region is CASSLGPEINYGYTF. CDR3 DNA sequence: TGTGCCAGCAGTTTGGGACCTGAGATAAACTATGGCTACACCTTC. The chain couples TRBV28 to TRBJ1-2; tentatively, D is TRBD1 (5 bases). Germline-derived CDR1 and CDR2 are MDHEN and SYDVKM. V lost 3 bases to trimming and J lost 2 bases, with 13 bases between them. CDR3 length: 15 residues.

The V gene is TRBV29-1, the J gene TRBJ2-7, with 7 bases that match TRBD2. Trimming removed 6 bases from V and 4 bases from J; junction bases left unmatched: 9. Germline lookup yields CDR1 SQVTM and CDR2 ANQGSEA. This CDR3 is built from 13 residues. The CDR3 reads CSVETGTTYEQYF. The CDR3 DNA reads TGCAGCGTGGAAACCGGGACTACATACGAGCAGTACTTC.

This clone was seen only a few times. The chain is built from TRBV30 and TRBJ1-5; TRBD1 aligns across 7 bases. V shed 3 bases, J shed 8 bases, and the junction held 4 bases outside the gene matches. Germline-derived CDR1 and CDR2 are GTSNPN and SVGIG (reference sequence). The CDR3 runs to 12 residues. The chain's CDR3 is CAWRTGKEPQHF. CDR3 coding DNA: TGTGCCTGGAGGACAGGGAAGGAGCCCCAGCATTTT. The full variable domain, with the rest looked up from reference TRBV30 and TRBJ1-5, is SQTIHQWPATLVQPVGSPLSLECTVEGTSNPNLYWYRQAAGRGLQLLFYSVGIGQISSEVPQNLSASRPQDRQFILSSKKLLLSDSGFYLCAWRTGKEPQHFGDGTRLSIL.

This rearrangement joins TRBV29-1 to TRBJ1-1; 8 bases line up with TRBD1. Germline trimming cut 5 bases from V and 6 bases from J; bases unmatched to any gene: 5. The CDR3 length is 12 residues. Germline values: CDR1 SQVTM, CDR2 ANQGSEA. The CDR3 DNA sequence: TGCAGCGTTACCCAGGGGGCAGCTGAAGCTTTCTTT. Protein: CSVTQGAAEAFF.

CDR3 sequence: CASSLGGPNTEAFF. The CDR3, as DNA: TGTGCCAGCAGCTTAGGGGGGCCGAACACTGAAGCTTTCTTT. V usage is TRBV7-9 and J usage is TRBJ1-1; a possible D gene is TRBD1 (6 bases). CDR1 is SEHNR and CDR2 is FQNEAQ in the germline V gene (reference sequence). Trimming shortened V by 1 base and J by 1 base, and 7 bases separated the two germline ends. This CDR3 is 14 amino acids long.

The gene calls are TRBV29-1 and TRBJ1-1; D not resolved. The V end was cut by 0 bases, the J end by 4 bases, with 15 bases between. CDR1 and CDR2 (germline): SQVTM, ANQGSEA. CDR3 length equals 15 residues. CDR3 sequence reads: CSVEDYGLLGTEAFF. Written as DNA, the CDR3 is TGCAGCGTTGAAGACTACGGACTCCTGGGCACTGAAGCTTTCTTT.

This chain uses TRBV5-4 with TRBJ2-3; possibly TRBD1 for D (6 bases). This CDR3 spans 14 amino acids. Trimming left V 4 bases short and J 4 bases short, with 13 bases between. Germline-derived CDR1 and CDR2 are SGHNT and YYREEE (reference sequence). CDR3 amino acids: CASSAAQGPDTQYF. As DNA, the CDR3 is TGTGCCAGCAGCGCCGCACAGGGCCCAGATACGCAGTATTTT.

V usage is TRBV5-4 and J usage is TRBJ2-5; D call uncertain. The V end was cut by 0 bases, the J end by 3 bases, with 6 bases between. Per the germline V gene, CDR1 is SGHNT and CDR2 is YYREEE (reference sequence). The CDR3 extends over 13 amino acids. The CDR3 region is CASSLVFEETQYF. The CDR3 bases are TGTGCCAGCAGCTTGGTGTTCGAAGAGACCCAGTACTTC.

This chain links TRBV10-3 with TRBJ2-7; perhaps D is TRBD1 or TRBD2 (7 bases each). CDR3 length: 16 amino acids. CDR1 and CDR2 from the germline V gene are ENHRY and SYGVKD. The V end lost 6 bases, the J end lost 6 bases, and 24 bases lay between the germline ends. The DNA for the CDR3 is TGTGCCATCAGCGGAAAGGGACAGCGCTCGGGGGGCGAGCAGTACTTC. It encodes CAISGKGQRSGGEQYF.

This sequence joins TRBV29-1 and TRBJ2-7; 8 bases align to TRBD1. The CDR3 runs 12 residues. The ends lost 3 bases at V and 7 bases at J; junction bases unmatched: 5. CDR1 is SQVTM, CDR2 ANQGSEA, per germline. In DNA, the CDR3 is TGCAGCGTTGACCAGGGGGCCAGGGAGCAGTACTTC. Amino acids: CSVDQGAREQYF.

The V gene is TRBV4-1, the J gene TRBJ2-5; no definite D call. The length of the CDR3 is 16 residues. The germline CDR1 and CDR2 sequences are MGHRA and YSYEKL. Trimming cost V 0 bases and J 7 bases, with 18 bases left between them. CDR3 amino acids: CASSQDQAALGGTQYF. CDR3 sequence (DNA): TGCGCCAGCAGCCAAGACCAGGCGGCGCTCGGTGGGACCCAGTACTTC.

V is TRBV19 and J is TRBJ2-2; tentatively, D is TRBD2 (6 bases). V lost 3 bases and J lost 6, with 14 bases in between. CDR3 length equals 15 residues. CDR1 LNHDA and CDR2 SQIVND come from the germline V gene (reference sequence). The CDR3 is CASSIEASVPGELFF. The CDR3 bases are TGTGCCAGTAGTATTGAGGCTAGCGTTCCCGGGGAGCTGTTTTTT. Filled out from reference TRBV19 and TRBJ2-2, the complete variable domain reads DGGITQSPKYLFRKEGQNVTLSCEQNLNHDAMYWYRQDPGQGLRLIYYSQIVNDFQKGDIAEGYSVSREKKESFPLTVTSAQKNPTAFYLCASSIEASVPGELFFGEGSRLTVL.

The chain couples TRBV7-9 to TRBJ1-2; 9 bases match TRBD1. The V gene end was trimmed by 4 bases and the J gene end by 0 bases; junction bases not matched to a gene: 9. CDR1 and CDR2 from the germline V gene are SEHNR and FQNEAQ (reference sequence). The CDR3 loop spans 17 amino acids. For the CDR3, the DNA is TGTGCCAGCAGCTCAAGGGGGACAGGGATCACTAACTATGGCTACACCTTC. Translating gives CASSSRGTGITNYGYTF.

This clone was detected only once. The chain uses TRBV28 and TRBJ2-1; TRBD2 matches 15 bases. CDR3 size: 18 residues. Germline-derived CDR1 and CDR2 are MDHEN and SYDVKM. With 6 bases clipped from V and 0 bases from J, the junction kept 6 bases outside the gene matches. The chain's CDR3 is CASSHWTSGRASYNEQFF. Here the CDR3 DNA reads TGTGCCAGCAGCCATTGGACTAGCGGGAGGGCCTCCTACAATGAGCAGTTCTTC.

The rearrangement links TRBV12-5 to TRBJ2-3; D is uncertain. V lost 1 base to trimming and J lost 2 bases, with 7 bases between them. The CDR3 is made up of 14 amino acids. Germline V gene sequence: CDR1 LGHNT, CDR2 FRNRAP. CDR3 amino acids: CASGLALDTDTQYF. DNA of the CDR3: TGTGCTAGTGGTTTGGCCCTAGACACAGATACGCAGTATTTT.

The DNA for the CDR3 is TGCGCCAGCAGCTTGTTCCCCAGTAATAGGGCCACCGGGGAGCTGTTTTTT. Translation gives CASSLFPSNRATGELFF. The chain carries TRBV5-1 and TRBJ2-2; no clear D. CDR3 size: 17 residues. Germline lookup yields CDR1 SGHRS and CDR2 YFSETQ. Trimming shortened V by 1 base and J by 4 bases, and 17 bases separated the two germline ends. The variable domain in full, completed from reference TRBV5-1 and TRBJ2-2, reads KAGVTQTPRYLIKTRGQQVTLSCSPISGHRSVSWYQQTPGQGLQFLFEYFSETQRNKGNFPGRFSGRQFSNSRSEMNVSTLELGDSALYLCASSLFPSNRATGELFFGEGSRLTVL.

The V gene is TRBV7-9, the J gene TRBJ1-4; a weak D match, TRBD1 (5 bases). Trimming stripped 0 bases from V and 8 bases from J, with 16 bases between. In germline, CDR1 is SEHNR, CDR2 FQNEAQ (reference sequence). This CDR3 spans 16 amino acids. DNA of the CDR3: TGTGCCAGCAGCTTAGCGCAGGCAGGGAGTTCGGAAAAACTGTTTTTT. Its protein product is CASSLAQAGSSEKLFF.

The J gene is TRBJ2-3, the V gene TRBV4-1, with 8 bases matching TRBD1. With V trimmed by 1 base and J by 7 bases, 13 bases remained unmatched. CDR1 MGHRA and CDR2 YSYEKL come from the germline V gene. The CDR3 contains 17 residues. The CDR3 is CASSQVTSGQVTYTQYF. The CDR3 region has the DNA TGCGCCAGCAGCCAAGTAACCTCGGGACAGGTGACCTATACGCAGTATTTT.

The CDR3 spells CASSRPGPSNQPQHF. The CDR3 DNA reads TGTGCCAGCAGCAGACCGGGCCCCAGCAATCAGCCCCAGCATTTT. This chain uses TRBV21-1 with TRBJ1-5. TRBV21-1 is an annotated pseudogene. The CDR3 contains 15 residues.